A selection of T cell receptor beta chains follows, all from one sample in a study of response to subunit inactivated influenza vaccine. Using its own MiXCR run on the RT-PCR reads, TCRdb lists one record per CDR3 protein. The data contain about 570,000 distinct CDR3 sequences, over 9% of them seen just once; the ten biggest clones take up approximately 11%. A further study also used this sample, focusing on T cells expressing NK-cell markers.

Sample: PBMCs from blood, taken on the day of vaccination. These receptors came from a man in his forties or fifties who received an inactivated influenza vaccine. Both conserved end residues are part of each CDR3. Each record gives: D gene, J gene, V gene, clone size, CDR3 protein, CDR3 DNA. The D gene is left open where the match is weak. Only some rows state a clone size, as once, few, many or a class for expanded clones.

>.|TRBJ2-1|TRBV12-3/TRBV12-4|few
CASSQTGYEQFF
TGTGCCAGCAGTCAAACAGGGTATGAGCAGTTCTTC
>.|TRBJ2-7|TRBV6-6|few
CASAQVGYEQYF
TGTGCCAGCGCCCAGGTGGGGTACGAGCAGTACTTC
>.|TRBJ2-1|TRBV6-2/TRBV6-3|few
CASRYAGAKYNEQFF
TGTGCCAGCCGATACGCAGGAGCCAAGTACAATGAGCAGTTCTTC
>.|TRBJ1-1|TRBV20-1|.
CSARVGGSAMNTEAFF
TGCAGTGCTAGAGTGGGGGGCAGCGCCATGAACACTGAAGCTTTCTTT
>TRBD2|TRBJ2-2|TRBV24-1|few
CATSDWGETGTSVDTGELFF
TGTGCCACCAGTGATTGGGGCGAAACCGGGACTAGCGTCGACACCGGGGAGCTGTTTTTT
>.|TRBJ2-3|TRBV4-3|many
CASSQVGAGTDTQYF
TGCGCCAGCAGCCAAGTGGGGGCAGGCACAGATACGCAGTATTTT
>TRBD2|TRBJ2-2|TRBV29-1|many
CSVESRTSGRSTGELFF
TGCAGCGTTGAATCGAGGACTAGCGGGAGGAGTACCGGGGAGCTGTTTTTT
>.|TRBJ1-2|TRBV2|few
CASSELPGPRPYGYTF
TGTGCCAGCAGTGAACTACCGGGACCTAGGCCCTATGGCTACACCTTC
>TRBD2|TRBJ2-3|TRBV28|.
CASRPTSYNTDTQYF
TGTGCCAGCAGACCGACTAGCTATAACACAGATACGCAGTATTTT
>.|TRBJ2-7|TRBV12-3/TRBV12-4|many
CASSPGSNYEQYF
TGTGCCAGCAGTCCCGGGAGCAACTACGAGCAGTACTTC
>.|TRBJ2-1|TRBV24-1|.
CATSDPGFDNEQFF
TGTGCCACCAGTGATCCAGGGTTTGACAATGAGCAGTTCTTC
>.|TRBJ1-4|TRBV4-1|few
CASSQVLSTNEKLFF
TGCGCCAGCAGCCAAGTCCTCTCAACTAATGAAAAACTGTTTTTT
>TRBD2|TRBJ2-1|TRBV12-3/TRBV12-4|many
CASSLTTSGGLYNEQFF
TGTGCCAGCAGTTTAACGACTAGCGGGGGGTTATACAATGAGCAGTTCTTC
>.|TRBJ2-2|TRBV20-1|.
CSARTGRQTGELFF
TGCAGTGCTAGGACGGGCAGACAGACCGGGGAGCTGTTTTTT